Shown below are 9 T cell receptor beta chains from a single sample sequenced in a study of shared clonotypes between healthy human individuals. Sequencing was performed with immunoSEQ multiplex PCR; in TCRdb, only in-frame clones are kept and a portion is missing. The sample has around 990,000 clones, 70% to 80% seen once. The sample was memory CD4+ T cells from PBMCs. The subset was: CD45RA-negative fraction. Every receptor here comes from a man aged 18 to 30 in good health. Some clones in this sample may be carry-over from other donors' samples.

The chain carries TRBV2 and TRBJ2-7, with TRBD1 matching 7 bases. V trimming: 5 bases; J trimming: 6 bases; junction bases outside the gene matches: 4. CDR3 length: 12 amino acids. CDR1 is SNHLY, CDR2 FYNNEI, per germline. CDR3 sequence reads: CASSTQGFEQYF. The CDR3 region has the DNA TGTGCCAGCAGTACACAGGGGTTCGAGCAGTACTTC. The complete variable domain, with remaining parts taken from reference TRBV2 and TRBJ2-7, reads EPEVTQTPSHQVTQMGQEVILRCVPISNHLYFYWYRQILGQKVEFLVSFYNNEISEKSEIFDDQFSVERPDGSNFTLKIRSTKLEDSAMYFCASSTQGFEQYFGPGTRLTVT.

The V gene is TRBV19, the J gene TRBJ2-5, with 7 bases identical to TRBD1. CDR1 is LNHDA and CDR2 is SQIVND in the germline V gene (reference sequence). This CDR3 comprises 15 residues. V trimming: 4 bases; J trimming: 5 bases; junction bases outside the gene matches: 10. The CDR3 loop is CASSNGQGGRETQYF. The CDR3 region has the DNA TGTGCCAGTAGTAATGGGCAAGGGGGCAGGGAGACCCAGTACTTC. Full variable domain (missing parts from reference TRBV19 and TRBJ2-5): DGGITQSPKYLFRKEGQNVTLSCEQNLNHDAMYWYRQDPGQGLRLIYYSQIVNDFQKGDIAEGYSVSREKKESFPLTVTSAQKNPTAFYLCASSNGQGGRETQYFGPGTRLLVL.

In nucleotides, the CDR3 is TGCGCCAGCAGCACAGGACAGTCAAGGGGTGAAAAACTGTTTTTT. It encodes CASSTGQSRGEKLFF. This chain connects TRBV5-1 to TRBJ1-4, with a possible D match to TRBD1 (6 bases). Germline CDR1 and CDR2: SGHRS and YFSETQ. The V and J ends lost 4 bases and 7 bases respectively, with 17 bases between them. CDR3 length equals 15 residues.

The rearrangement joins TRBV28 to TRBJ2-1; a possible D gene is TRBD1 (6 bases). Germline V CDR1 and CDR2: MDHEN, SYDVKM. This CDR3 is 15 amino acids long. The V end lost 4 bases, the J end lost 4 bases, and 14 bases lay between the germline ends. The CDR3 is CASSWQAGDYNEQFF. Here the CDR3 DNA reads TGTGCCAGCAGTTGGCAGGCAGGGGATTACAATGAGCAGTTCTTC.

On this clone: Other DNA sequences in the same sample also yield this CDR3. This chain joins TRBV7-2 and TRBJ2-7, with TRBD2 matching over 13 bases. The trim removed 5 bases at V and 4 bases at J, leaving 2 bases unmatched. The germline gives CDR1 SGHTA, CDR2 FQGNSA. This CDR3 is built from 14 residues. The CDR3 DNA reads TGTGCCAGCAGCAGGACTAGCGGGAGATACGAGCAGTACTTC. Amino acids: CASSRTSGRYEQYF.

The chain uses TRBV4-1 and TRBJ2-6; possibly TRBD1 or TRBD2 for D (5 bases each). Germline-derived CDR1 and CDR2 are MGHRA and YSYEKL. The V end was cut by 5 bases, the J end by 0 bases, with 20 bases between. This CDR3 has 19 amino acids. The CDR3 sequence: CASSKGDLRGPSGANVLTF. The CDR3 nucleotides are TGCGCCAGCAGCAAAGGGGACCTGAGGGGACCCTCTGGGGCCAACGTCCTGACTTTC.

The rearrangement uses TRBV18 and TRBJ1-4; TRBD1 aligns across 8 bases. The CDR3 contains 16 residues. Germline loops: CDR1 KGHSH, CDR2 LQKENI. The V gene end was trimmed by 2 bases and the J gene end by 3 bases; junction bases not matched to a gene: 5. The CDR3 DNA sequence: TGTGCCAGCTCACCAGGGACAGGCGGTTCTAATGAAAAACTGTTTTTT. Translated, it gives CASSPGTGGSNEKLFF.

This rearrangement joins TRBV13 to TRBJ2-7; 9 bases align to TRBD2. V lost 2 bases to trimming and J lost 2 bases; unmatched junction nucleotides: 4. Germline loops: CDR1 PRHDT, CDR2 FYEKMQ (reference sequence). The CDR3 is made up of 15 amino acids. The CDR3 here is CASSLTSGRTYEQYF. Written as DNA, the CDR3 is TGTGCCAGCAGCTTAACTAGCGGGCGAACCTACGAGCAGTACTTC.

V usage is TRBV18 and J usage is TRBJ1-5, with D perhaps matching TRBD1 (6 bases). Germline V gives CDR1 KGHSH, CDR2 LQKENI. The CDR3 length is 17 residues. V was clipped by 4 bases and J by 4 bases, with 20 bases between them. The chain's CDR3 is CASSLYQNGQRNQPQHF. CDR3 nucleotides: TGTGCCAGCTCACTCTATCAAAATGGACAGAGAAATCAGCCCCAGCATTTT.